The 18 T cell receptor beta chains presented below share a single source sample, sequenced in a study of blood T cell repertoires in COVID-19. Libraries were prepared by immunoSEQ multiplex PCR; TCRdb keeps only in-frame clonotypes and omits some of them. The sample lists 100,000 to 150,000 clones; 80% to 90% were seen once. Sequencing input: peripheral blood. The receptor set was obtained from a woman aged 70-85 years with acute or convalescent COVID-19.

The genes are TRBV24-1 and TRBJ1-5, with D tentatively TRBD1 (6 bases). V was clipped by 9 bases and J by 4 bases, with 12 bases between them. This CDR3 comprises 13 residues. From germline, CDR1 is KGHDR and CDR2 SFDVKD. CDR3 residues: CATQDSHNQPQHF. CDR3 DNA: TGTGCCACCCAGGACAGCCATAATCAGCCCCAGCATTTT.

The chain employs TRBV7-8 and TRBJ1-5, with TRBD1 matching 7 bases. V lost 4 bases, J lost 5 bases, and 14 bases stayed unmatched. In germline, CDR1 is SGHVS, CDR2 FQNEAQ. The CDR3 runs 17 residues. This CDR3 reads CASSSRVRGAGDQPQHF. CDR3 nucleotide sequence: TGTGCCAGCAGCTCCAGGGTCAGGGGGGCAGGCGATCAGCCCCAGCATTTT.

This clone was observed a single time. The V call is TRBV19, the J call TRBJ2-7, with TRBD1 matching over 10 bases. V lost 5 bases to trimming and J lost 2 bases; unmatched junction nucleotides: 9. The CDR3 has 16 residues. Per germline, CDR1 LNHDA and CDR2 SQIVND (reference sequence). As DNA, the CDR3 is TGTGCCAGTAGTCTTGGGGACAGGGGTTTGGCCTACGAGCAGTACTTC. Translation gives CASSLGDRGLAYEQYF.

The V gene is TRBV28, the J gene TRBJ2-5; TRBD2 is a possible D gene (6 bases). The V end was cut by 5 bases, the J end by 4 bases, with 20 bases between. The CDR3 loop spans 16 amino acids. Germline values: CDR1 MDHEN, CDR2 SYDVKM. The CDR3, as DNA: TGTGCCAGCAGTCCTGGACTATCCGCGGGTTCAGAGACCCAGTACTTC. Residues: CASSPGLSAGSETQYF. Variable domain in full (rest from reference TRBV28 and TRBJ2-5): DVKVTQSSRYLVKRTGEKVFLECVQDMDHENMFWYRQDPGLGLRLIYFSYDVKMKEKGDIPEGYSVSREKKERFSLILESASTNQTSMYLCASSPGLSAGSETQYFGPGTRLLVL.

CDR3 nucleotide sequence: TGTGCCAGCAGCTTACGGAGCTCCTACAATGAGCAGTTCTTC. Its translation is CASSLRSSYNEQFF. The chain couples TRBV7-2 to TRBJ2-1; the D is unclear. This CDR3 comprises 14 residues. V was clipped by 2 bases and J by 0 bases, with 5 bases between them. From germline, CDR1 is SGHTA and CDR2 FQGNSA.

The CDR3 nucleotides read TGTGCCAGTAGTAGAAGGGAGGCCACCTATAATTCACCCCTCCACTTT. Its protein product is CASSRREATYNSPLHF. J is TRBJ1-6 and V is TRBV19; no definite D call. The CDR3 covers 16 residues. Germline loops: CDR1 LNHDA, CDR2 SQIVND (reference sequence). Trimming shortened V by 4 bases and J by 2 bases, and 12 bases separated the two germline ends.

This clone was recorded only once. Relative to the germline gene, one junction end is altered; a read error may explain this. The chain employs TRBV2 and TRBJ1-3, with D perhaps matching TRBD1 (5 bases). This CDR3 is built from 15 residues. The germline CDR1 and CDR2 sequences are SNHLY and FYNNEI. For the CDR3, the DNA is TGTGCCAGCGGTGAAGGGGAGAGGAGTGGAAACACCATATATTTT. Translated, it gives CASGEGERSGNTIYF.

DNA of the CDR3: TGTGCCAGCAGCTTAGACGGTGATCAGCCCCAGCATTTT. Its protein product is CASSLDGDQPQHF. This chain connects TRBV13 to TRBJ1-5; the D is unclear. The CDR3 is made up of 13 amino acids. The germline gives CDR1 PRHDT, CDR2 FYEKMQ (reference sequence). The V and J ends lost 1 base and 5 bases respectively, with 6 bases between them.

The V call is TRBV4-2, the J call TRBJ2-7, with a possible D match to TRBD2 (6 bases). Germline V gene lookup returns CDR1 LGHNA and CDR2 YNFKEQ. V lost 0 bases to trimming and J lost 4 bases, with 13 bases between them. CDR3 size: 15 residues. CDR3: CASSQERTNNYEQYF. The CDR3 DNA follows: TGTGCCAGCAGCCAAGAGCGGACTAACAATTACGAGCAGTACTTC.

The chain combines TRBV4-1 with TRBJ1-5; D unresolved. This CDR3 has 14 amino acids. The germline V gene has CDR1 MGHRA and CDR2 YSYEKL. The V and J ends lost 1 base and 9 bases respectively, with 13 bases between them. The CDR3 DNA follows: TGCGCCAGCAGCCAAGGGACTACCCTTTCGCCCCAGCATTTT. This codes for CASSQGTTLSPQHF.

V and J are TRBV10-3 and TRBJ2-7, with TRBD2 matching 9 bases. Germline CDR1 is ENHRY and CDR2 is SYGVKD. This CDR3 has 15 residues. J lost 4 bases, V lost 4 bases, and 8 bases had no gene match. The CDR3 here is CAISATSGRGYEQYF. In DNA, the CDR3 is TGTGCCATCAGTGCAACTAGCGGGCGAGGATACGAGCAGTACTTC.

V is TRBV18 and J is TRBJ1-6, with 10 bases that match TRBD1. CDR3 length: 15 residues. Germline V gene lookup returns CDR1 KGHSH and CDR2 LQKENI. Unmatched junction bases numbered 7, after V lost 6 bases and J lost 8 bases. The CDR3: CASSQGTGDDSPLHF. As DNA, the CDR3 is TGTGCCAGCTCGCAGGGGACAGGGGATGATTCACCCCTCCACTTT.

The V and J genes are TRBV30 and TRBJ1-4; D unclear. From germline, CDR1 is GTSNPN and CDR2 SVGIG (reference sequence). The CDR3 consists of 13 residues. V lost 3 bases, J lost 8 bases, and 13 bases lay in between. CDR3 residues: CAWRGRLFEKLFF. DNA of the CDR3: TGTGCCTGGAGAGGCAGGCTTTTCGAAAAACTGTTTTTT.

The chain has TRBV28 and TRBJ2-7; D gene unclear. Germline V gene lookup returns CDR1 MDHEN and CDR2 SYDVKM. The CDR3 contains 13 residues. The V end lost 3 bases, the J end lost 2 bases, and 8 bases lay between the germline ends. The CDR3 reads CASSFPDTYEQYF. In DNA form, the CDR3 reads TGTGCCAGCAGTTTCCCCGACACCTACGAGCAGTACTTC.

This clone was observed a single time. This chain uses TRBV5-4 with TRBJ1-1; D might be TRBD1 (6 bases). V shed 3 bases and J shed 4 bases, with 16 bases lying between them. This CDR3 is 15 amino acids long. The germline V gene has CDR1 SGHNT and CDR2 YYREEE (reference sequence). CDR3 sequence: CASSWSGGPGTEAFF. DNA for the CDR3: TGTGCCAGCAGCTGGTCCGGGGGGCCTGGCACTGAAGCTTTCTTT. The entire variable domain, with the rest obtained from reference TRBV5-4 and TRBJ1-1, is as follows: ETGVTQSPTHLIKTRGQQVTLRCSSQSGHNTVSWYQQALGQGPQFIFQYYREEENGRGNFPPRFSGLQFPNYSSELNVNALELDDSALYLCASSWSGGPGTEAFFGQGTRLTVV.

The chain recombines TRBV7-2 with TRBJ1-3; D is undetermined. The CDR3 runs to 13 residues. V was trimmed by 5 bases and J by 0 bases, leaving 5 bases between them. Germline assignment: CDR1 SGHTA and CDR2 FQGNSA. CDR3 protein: CASSPRSGNTIYF. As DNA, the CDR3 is TGTGCCAGCAGCCCCCGCTCTGGAAACACCATATATTTT.

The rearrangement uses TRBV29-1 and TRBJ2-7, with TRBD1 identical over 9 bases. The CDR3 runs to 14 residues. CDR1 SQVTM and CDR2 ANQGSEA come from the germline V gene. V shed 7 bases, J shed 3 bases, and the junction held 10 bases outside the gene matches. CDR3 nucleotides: TGCAGCGCCCTAGGACAGGGGACGTACTACGAGCAGTACTTC. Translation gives CSALGQGTYYEQYF.

The CDR3, as DNA: TGTGCCAGCAGCTTTGGACTAGCGGGGGGGCTCAGAGCCTACGAGCAGTACTTC. Its translation is CASSFGLAGGLRAYEQYF. The chain couples TRBV7-9 to TRBJ2-7; 15 bases are shared with TRBD2. The J segment lost 2 bases and the V segment lost 3 bases, leaving 8 bases of the junction unmatched. CDR1 is SEHNR and CDR2 is FQNEAQ in the germline V gene (reference sequence). The CDR3 is made up of 18 amino acids.